A selection of T cell receptor beta chains follows, all from one sample in a study of blood T cells in healthy people across ages. A single record per CDR3 protein comes from TCRdb applying MiXCR to the 5' RACE reads. The data contain some 290,000 distinct CDR3 sequences, roughly 26% of them singletons. The specimen sequenced was blood. These receptors were collected from a woman between 65 and 79 years old in good health. Each CDR3 is given with its conserved first and last residue. D genes are given only for firm matches. Clone size is given for some rows only: seen once, a few or many times, or a class if the clone is expanded.

>.|few|TRBJ2-7|TRBV4-1
TGCGCCAGCAGCCCCCCTTGGGTTGGCGAGCAGTACTTC
CASSPPWVGEQYF
>TRBD2|few|TRBJ2-7|TRBV6-1
TGTGCCAGCAGTAATATTGGGACTAGCGGGAGCTCAGGCGAGCAGTACTTC
CASSNIGTSGSSGEQYF
>TRBD1|.|TRBJ1-1|TRBV15
TGTGCCACCGGGACAGGGGGCGCGTCGAACACTGAAGCTTTCTTT
CATGTGGASNTEAFF
>.|.|TRBJ2-3|TRBV20-1
TGCAGTGCTAGCCGGGGGCTTACAGATACGCAGTATTTT
CSASRGLTDTQYF
>TRBD2|.|TRBJ2-2|TRBV12-3/TRBV12-4
TGTGCCAGCAGTTTAAAAATAAAGGCGGGAGGCCCCGGGGAGCTGTTTTTT
CASSLKIKAGGPGELFF
>TRBD1|.|TRBJ1-2|TRBV3-1
TGTGCCAGCAGCCAAGGGGACAGCAACTATGGCTACACCTTC
CASSQGDSNYGYTF
>.|.|TRBJ1-4|TRBV4-2
TGTGCCAGCAGCCAAGAACCGGTCCAGGGTGAAAAACTGTTTTTT
CASSQEPVQGEKLFF
>TRBD1|.|TRBJ1-5|TRBV7-2
TGTGCCAGCAGCTTAGAGGGACAGGGGGCAAATCAGCCCCAGCATTTT
CASSLEGQGANQPQHF
>.|many|TRBJ1-1|TRBV20-1
TGCAGTGCACCGACCCCCGAGCGGGAGAACACTGAAGCTTTCTTT
CSAPTPERENTEAFF
>.|.|TRBJ1-1|TRBV7-9
TGTGCCAGCAGCTTTGCGGTCGGTGTGAACACTGAAGCTTTCTTT
CASSFAVGVNTEAFF
>.|few|TRBJ1-3|TRBV11-2
TGTGCCAGCAGCTTATGGCCCGCCGACTCTGGAAACACCATATATTTT
CASSLWPADSGNTIYF
>.|.|TRBJ2-1|TRBV7-2
TGTGCCAGTCGGTCGTCGGTTGGGTACAATGAGCAGTTCTTC
CASRSSVGYNEQFF
>TRBD2|few|TRBJ2-1|TRBV5-1
TGCGCCAGCAGGATAACACTAGCGGCTTACAATGAGCAGTTCTTC
CASRITLAAYNEQFF
>.|.|TRBJ1-1|TRBV28
TGTGCCAGCGGACGGACCCTCGCGGAAGCTTTCTTT
CASGRTLAEAFF
>.|few|TRBJ2-7|TRBV7-2
TGTGCCAGCAGCGTGGACGCGAGGGGAGAGCAGTACTTC
CASSVDARGEQYF
>TRBD2|once|TRBJ2-1|TRBV7-7
TGTGCCAGCAGCCTAGAACTAGCGGCCTACAATGAGCAGTTCTTC
CASSLELAAYNEQFF
>TRBD1|.|TRBJ2-7|TRBV4-1
TGCGCCAGCAGCCTCGTGGGACAGGGTAACGAGCAGTACTTC
CASSLVGQGNEQYF
>TRBD1|.|TRBJ2-7|TRBV20-1
TGCAGTGCCTTACAGGGGCTCTCCTACGAGCAGTACTTC
CSALQGLSYEQYF
>.|.|TRBJ1-1|TRBV5-1
TGCGCCAGCAGCCCGGCGGGGGGGAACACTGAAGCTTTCTTT
CASSPAGGNTEAFF
>.|few|TRBJ2-5|TRBV7-2
TGTGCCAGCAGCTTTAGGGGTAGCACAAACCAAGAGACCCAGTACTTC
CASSFRGSTNQETQYF
>.|.|TRBJ1-1|TRBV20-1
TGCAGTCAGCAAGGGGATGAAGCTTTCTTT
CSQQGDEAFF
>TRBD2|.|TRBJ2-2|TRBV27
TGTGCCAGCAGTCCCCGGGGGGGCATAACCGGGGAGCTGTTTTTT
CASSPRGGITGELFF
>.|few|TRBJ2-1|TRBV29-1
TGCAGCGTTGTCAAAGGTGGGGGCTCCTACAATGAGCAGTTCTTC
CSVVKGGGSYNEQFF
>.|few|TRBJ1-5|TRBV2
TGTGCCAGCAGTGAATCGCCAAGCAATCAGCCCCAGCATTTT
CASSESPSNQPQHF
>.|.|TRBJ1-1|TRBV7-9
TGTGCCAGCAGCGGGGACACCAAAAACACTGAAGCTTTCTTT
CASSGDTKNTEAFF
>TRBD1|few|TRBJ1-4|TRBV7-6
TGTGCCAGCAGCTTAGTAGGGGGCGTATCCGGAAAACTGTTTTTT
CASSLVGGVSGKLFF
>TRBD2|few|TRBJ2-1|TRBV28
TGTGCCAGCAGCTCAAACGTAGCGGGAGCCTACAATGAGCAGTTCTTC
CASSSNVAGAYNEQFF
>.|.|TRBJ1-3|TRBV6-6
TGTGCCAGCAGTCTCCCTTCTACAGACACCATATATTTT
CASSLPSTDTIYF